The 8 T cell receptor beta chains listed next were all sequenced from one sample in a study of control samples from healthy donors and cancer patients. Clones were read by immunoSEQ multiplex PCR, and TCRdb kept only the in-frame ones, dropping some. The sample includes about 110,000 clones, approximately 88% seen only once; the top ten take less than 4%. Sequencing was carried out using PBMCs. All receptors derive from a woman aged 60-75 years with lung cancer.

V is TRBV10-2 and J is TRBJ1-5; D uncertain. Germline V gene data show CDR1 as WSHSY and CDR2 as SAAADI. Trimming pared 0 bases from V and 7 bases from J, leaving 10 bases between. This CDR3 comprises 14 residues. The CDR3 coding sequence is TGCGCCAGCAGTGAGTCGGCATCTATCCAGCCCCAGCATTTT. Translated: CASSESASIQPQHF.

The chain has TRBV27 and TRBJ2-1, with TRBD1 identical over 12 bases. Trimming at V came to 6 bases and at J to 7 bases, leaving 1 base not matched to a gene. CDR1 and CDR2 from the germline V gene are MNHEY and SMNVEV (reference sequence). The CDR3 contains 13 residues. CDR3 nucleotides: TGTGCCAGCAGGGGACAGGGGGCGAATGAGCAGTTCTTC. It encodes CASRGQGANEQFF.

This clone occurred a few times. The chain has TRBV5-6 and TRBJ1-1; no reliable D call. V lost 6 bases and J 3 bases, leaving 15 bases between the germline ends. This CDR3 has 14 residues. The germline CDR1 and CDR2 sequences are SGHDT and YYEEEE. The chain's CDR3 is CASTSRIGDTEAFF. The CDR3 bases are TGTGCCAGCACCTCACGAATAGGAGACACTGAAGCTTTCTTT.

This rearrangement joins TRBV29-1 to TRBJ2-2, with 14 bases lining up with TRBD2. This CDR3 has 13 residues. V dropped 6 bases and J dropped 13; count of bases not matched to a gene: 7. CDR1 and CDR2 (germline): SQVTM, ANQGSEA. CDR3 nucleotide sequence: TGCAGCGTAGTGACTAGCGGGGGGGCCGGGCTGTTTTTT. Translated, it gives CSVVTSGGAGLFF.

The chain uses TRBV28 and TRBJ1-1, with 8 bases matching TRBD1. Trimming removed 5 bases from V and 5 bases from J; junction bases left unmatched: 10. From germline, CDR1 is MDHEN and CDR2 SYDVKM. The CDR3 sequence is 15 residues long. The CDR3 here is CASSAPQGAATEAFF. The CDR3, as DNA: TGTGCCAGCAGTGCCCCTCAGGGGGCGGCTACTGAAGCTTTCTTT.

The rearrangement links TRBV18 to TRBJ2-3; 12 nucleotides align to TRBD2. The CDR3 contains 17 residues. The ends lost 5 bases at V and 1 base at J; junction bases unmatched: 7. Per the germline V gene, CDR1 is KGHSH and CDR2 is LQKENI. CDR3 coding DNA: TGTGCCAGCTCAACAGGACTAGCGGGGCAAGGCACAGATACGCAGTATTTT. This codes for CASSTGLAGQGTDTQYF.

The chain is built from TRBV5-6 and TRBJ2-3; 7 positions agree with TRBD1. Germline CDR1 and CDR2: SGHDT and YYEEEE. V was clipped by 4 bases and J by 2 bases; unmatched bases: 10. The CDR3 contains 16 residues. Here the CDR3 reads CASSNNRGTNTDTQYF. The CDR3 DNA reads as TGTGCCAGCAGCAACAACAGGGGCACCAACACAGATACGCAGTATTTT.

The CDR3 sequence: CASSRLLGQPGETQYF. CDR3 bases: TGCGCCAGCAGTCGCCTATTGGGGCAGCCTGGGGAGACCCAGTACTTC. J is TRBJ2-5 and V is TRBV23-1; the D gene is possibly TRBD1 (5 bases). TRBV23-1 is recorded as an ORF, its role being uncertain. Trimming removed 4 bases at V and 5 bases at J, with 20 bases between. The CDR3 extends over 16 amino acids.